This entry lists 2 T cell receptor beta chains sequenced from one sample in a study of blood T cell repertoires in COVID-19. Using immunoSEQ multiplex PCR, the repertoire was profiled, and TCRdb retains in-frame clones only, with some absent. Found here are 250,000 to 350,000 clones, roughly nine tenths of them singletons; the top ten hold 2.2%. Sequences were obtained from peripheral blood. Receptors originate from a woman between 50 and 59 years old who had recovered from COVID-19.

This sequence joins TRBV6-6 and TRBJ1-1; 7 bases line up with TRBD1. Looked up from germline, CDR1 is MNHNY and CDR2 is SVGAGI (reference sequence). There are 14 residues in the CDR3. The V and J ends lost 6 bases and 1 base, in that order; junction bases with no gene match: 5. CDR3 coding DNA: TGTGCCAGCAGCCCGGGACAGCAGAACACTGAAGCTTTCTTT. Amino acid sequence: CASSPGQQNTEAFF.

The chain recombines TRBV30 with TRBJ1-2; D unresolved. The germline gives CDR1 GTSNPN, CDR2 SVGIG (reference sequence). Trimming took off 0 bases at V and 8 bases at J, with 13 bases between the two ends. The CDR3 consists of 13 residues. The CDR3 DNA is TGTGCCTGGAGTGTACTTTCCATATGGGGCTACACCTTC. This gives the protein CAWSVLSIWGYTF.